The entry below gives a single T cell receptor (beta chain) sequence along with its context. No antigen is known for it. The repertoire was sequenced with immunoSEQ multiplex PCR; TCRdb's copy has only in-frame clones and lacks some. Here the sample spans more than 85,000 clones, approximately 90% being singletons. Trimming removed 6 bases from V and 0 bases from J, with 7 bases in between. Germline CDR1 MGHDK, CDR2 SYGVNS. This CDR3 has 13 residues. This specimen comes from a study of T cell responses to AZD1222 COVID-19 vaccine. Study-level findings and limits: Repertoire samples came only from after the peak T cell response. The span of vaccine-associated CD4 TCRs extended across spike, with dominance at 160-218 and 743-854.

This specimen was peripheral blood, taken on day 0 of AZD1222 vaccination. The chain combines TRBV25-1 with TRBJ2-3, with D unresolved. This receptor was identified in an adult in good health. The CDR3 DNA sequence: TGTGCCAGCAGGCAGCAGAGCACAGATACGCAGTATTTT. It yields the protein CASRQQSTDTQYF.